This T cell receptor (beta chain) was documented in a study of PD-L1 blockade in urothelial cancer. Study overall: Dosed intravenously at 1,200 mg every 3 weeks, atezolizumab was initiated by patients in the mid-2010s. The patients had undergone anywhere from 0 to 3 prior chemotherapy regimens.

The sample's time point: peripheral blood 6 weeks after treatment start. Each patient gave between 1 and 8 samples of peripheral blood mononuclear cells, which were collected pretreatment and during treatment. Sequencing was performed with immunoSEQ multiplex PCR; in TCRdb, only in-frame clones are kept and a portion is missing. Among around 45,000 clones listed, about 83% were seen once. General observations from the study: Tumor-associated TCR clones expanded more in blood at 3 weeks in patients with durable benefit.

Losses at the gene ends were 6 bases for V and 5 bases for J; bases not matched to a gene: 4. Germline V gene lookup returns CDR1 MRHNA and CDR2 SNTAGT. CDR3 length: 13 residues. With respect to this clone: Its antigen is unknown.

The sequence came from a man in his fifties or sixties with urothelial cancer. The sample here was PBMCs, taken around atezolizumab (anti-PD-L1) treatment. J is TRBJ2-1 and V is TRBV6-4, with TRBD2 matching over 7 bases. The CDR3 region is CASSPGLNNEQFF. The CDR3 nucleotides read TGTGCCAGCAGCCCGGGACTAAACAATGAGCAGTTCTTC.